This entry describes one T cell receptor (beta chain). This sample stems from a study of control samples from healthy donors and cancer patients. Trimming removed 2 bases from V and 8 bases from J; junction bases left unmatched: 5. Germline V gene data show CDR1 as SGHTA and CDR2 as FQGNSA. This CDR3 is built from 15 residues. Profiled with immunoSEQ multiplex PCR; TCRdb holds only in-frame clones, not every one. The data contain about 94,000 clones, 90% of them singletons. V gene TRBV7-2 combines with J gene TRBJ2-3, with 12 bases that match TRBD2. The clonotype originates from a woman younger than 35 in good health. Sequenced: blood. The CDR3 loop reads CASSLSSGGAGTQYF. The CDR3, as DNA: TGTGCCAGCAGCTTATCTAGCGGGGGGGCCGGTACGCAGTATTTT.